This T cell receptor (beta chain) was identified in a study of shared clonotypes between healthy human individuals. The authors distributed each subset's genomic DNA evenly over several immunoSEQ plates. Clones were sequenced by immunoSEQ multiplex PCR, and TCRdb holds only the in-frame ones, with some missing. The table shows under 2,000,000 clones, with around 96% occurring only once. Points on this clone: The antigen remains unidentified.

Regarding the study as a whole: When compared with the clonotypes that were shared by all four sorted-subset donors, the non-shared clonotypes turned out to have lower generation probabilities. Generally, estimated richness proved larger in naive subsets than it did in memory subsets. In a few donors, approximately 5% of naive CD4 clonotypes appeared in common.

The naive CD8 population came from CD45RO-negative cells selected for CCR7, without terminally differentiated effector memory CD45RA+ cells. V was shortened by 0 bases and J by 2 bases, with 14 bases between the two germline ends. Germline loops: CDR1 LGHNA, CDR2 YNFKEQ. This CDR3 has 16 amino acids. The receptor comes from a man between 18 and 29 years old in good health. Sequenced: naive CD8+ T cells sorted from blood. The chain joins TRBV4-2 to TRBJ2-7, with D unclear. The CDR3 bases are TGTGCCAGCAGCCAAGAATGGGTGGAAGCGACCTACGAGCAGTACTTC. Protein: CASSQEWVEATYEQYF.